The 29 T cell receptor beta chains below all came from one sample that was sequenced in a study of shared clonotypes between healthy human individuals. The method was immunoSEQ multiplex PCR; TCRdb's version includes in-frame clones alone and lacks a portion of them. The sample lists a few hundred thousand clones, about 65% occurring once. The material sequenced was memory CD4+ T cells sorted from blood. Stated subset: CD45RA-negative fraction. Every receptor here comes from a man aged 25 to 40 in good health.

The J gene is TRBJ2-1, the V gene TRBV10-1; the match to TRBD2 covers 12 bases. The J segment lost 8 bases and the V segment lost 5 bases, leaving 7 bases of the junction unmatched. Per the germline V gene, CDR1 is WNHNN and CDR2 is SYGVQD (reference sequence). The CDR3 extends over 15 amino acids. The chain's CDR3 is CASSSSSGRADEQFF. The CDR3 region has the DNA TGCGCCAGCAGTTCTTCTAGCGGGAGGGCCGATGAGCAGTTCTTC.

DNA of the CDR3: TGCGCCAGCAGCCAATCCGACAGGGCAAGTGGCGAAAAACTGTTTTTT. Protein: CASSQSDRASGEKLFF. The rearrangement links TRBV4-3 to TRBJ1-4; 7 nucleotides line up with TRBD1. This CDR3 comprises 16 residues. Germline CDR1 LGHNA, CDR2 YSLEER. The junction had 11 bases not matched to a gene; V was cut back by 2 bases and J by 8 bases.

This clone was seen a handful of times. The V and J genes are TRBV18 and TRBJ2-2, with 7 bases that match TRBD1. The CDR3 has 14 amino acids. The germline V gene encodes CDR1 KGHSH and CDR2 LQKENI. The V gene end was trimmed by 1 base and the J gene end by 6 bases; junction bases not matched to a gene: 2. In DNA, the CDR3 is TGTGCCAGCTCACCACAGGGGGCGTCCGGGGAGCTGTTTTTT. This sequence encodes CASSPQGASGELFF.

This chain uses TRBV5-1 with TRBJ2-7; 7 bases are a match to TRBD2. The V segment lost 10 bases and the J segment 4 bases; nucleotides outside the gene matches: 14. This CDR3 spans 14 amino acids. CDR1 and CDR2 from the germline V gene are SGHRS and YFSETQ. Written as DNA, the CDR3 is TGCGCCTCTCGACCGGGGGGAGCCGTTTACGAGCAGTACTTC. The encoded protein is CASRPGGAVYEQYF.

The V and J genes are TRBV28 and TRBJ2-5; no clear D. The CDR3 is 12 amino acids. CDR1 is MDHEN and CDR2 is SYDVKM in the germline V gene. Trimming left V 2 bases short and J 4 bases short, with 5 bases between. The CDR3 DNA reads TGTGCCAGCAGTTTACTAAGAGAGACCCAGTACTTC. This codes for CASSLLRETQYF.

The table lists this clone with a few counts. The chain links TRBV2 to TRBJ2-2; D possibly corresponds to TRBD2 (5 bases). This CDR3 has 16 residues. Germline CDR1 SNHLY, CDR2 FYNNEI. The V end lost 0 bases, the J end lost 4 bases, and 12 bases lay between the germline ends. The CDR3 protein is CASSEAPWGATGELFF. CDR3 coding DNA: TGTGCCAGCAGTGAAGCGCCCTGGGGAGCCACCGGGGAGCTGTTTTTT.

CDR3 DNA: TGTGCCAGTAGTATAGCAGGACAGGGGGACTATGGCTACACCTTC. It is translated as CASSIAGQGDYGYTF. The V call is TRBV19, the J call TRBJ1-2, with TRBD1 matching 10 bases. The CDR3 extends over 15 amino acids. Trimming cost V 1 base and J 3 bases; bases outside gene matches: 2. Germline V lookup: CDR1 LNHDA, CDR2 SQIVND (reference sequence).

In this sample, this clone turned up a few times. The chain combines TRBV21-1 with TRBJ1-4; TRBD1, the table's D call, was not compared with the DNA. TRBV21-1 counts as a pseudogene. The CDR3 extends over 16 amino acids. CDR3 coding DNA: TGTGCCAGCAGCAAGGTGGCAGGGGGCAAAAATGAAAAACTGTTTTTT. As protein: CASSKVAGGKNEKLFF.

The rearrangement links TRBV18 to TRBJ2-3, with 7 nucleotides matching TRBD1. The CDR3 extends over 14 amino acids. Germline V gives CDR1 KGHSH, CDR2 LQKENI. J lost 5 bases, V lost 2 bases, and 4 bases had no gene match. As DNA, the CDR3 is TGTGCCAGCTCACCATCCCCAGGGGGAGATACGCAGTATTTT. Translation: CASSPSPGGDTQYF.

V and J are TRBV7-9 and TRBJ1-2, with D possibly matching TRBD1 (5 bases). This CDR3 has 14 residues. Trimming shortened V by 2 bases and J by 3 bases, and 10 bases separated the two germline ends. In germline, CDR1 is SEHNR, CDR2 FQNEAQ (reference sequence). The CDR3 bases are TGTGCCAGCAGCTTATCCGGGACGGACTATGGCTACACCTTC. It encodes CASSLSGTDYGYTF.

The chain recombines TRBV15 with TRBJ2-2, with D hard to call. The germline gives CDR1 LNHNV, CDR2 YYDKDF (reference sequence). The V and J ends lost 3 bases and 0 bases respectively, with 11 bases between them. The CDR3 is 16 amino acids. The CDR3 nucleotides are TGTGCCACCAGCAGTGTCGGTCCCGCGAACACCGGGGAGCTGTTTTTT. This encodes CATSSVGPANTGELFF.

This clone appeared a single time. The chain recombines TRBV2 with TRBJ2-6; D uncertain. V was trimmed by 7 bases and J by 0 bases, leaving 7 bases between them. CDR1 SNHLY and CDR2 FYNNEI come from the germline V gene. CDR3 length: 14 residues. In DNA, the CDR3 is TGTGCCAGCACGCACCCCTCTGGGGCCAACGTCCTGACTTTC. Its translation is CASTHPSGANVLTF.

The chain couples TRBV18 to TRBJ2-3; D call uncertain. The CDR3 is 17 residues long. The V end was cut by 0 bases, the J end by 0 bases, with 13 bases between. CDR1 is KGHSH, CDR2 LQKENI, per germline. CDR3 sequence (DNA): TGTGCCAGCTCACCACCGAAAATAGCTGTTAGCACAGATACGCAGTATTTT. Translating gives CASSPPKIAVSTDTQYF.

The chain links TRBV7-9 to TRBJ2-7, with TRBD2 identical over 7 bases. Germline trimming cut 0 bases from V and 1 base from J; bases unmatched to any gene: 3. This CDR3 spans 15 amino acids. CDR1 SEHNR and CDR2 FQNEAQ come from the germline V gene (reference sequence). The CDR3 DNA follows: TGTGCCAGCAGCTTAGCGGGAGGGATTTCCTACGAGCAGTACTTC. Protein: CASSLAGGISYEQYF.

V usage is TRBV11-3 and J usage is TRBJ2-3; 8 bases align to TRBD1. Trimming removed 5 bases from V and 2 bases from J; junction bases left unmatched: 15. This CDR3 has 18 amino acids. Germline CDR1 SGHNT, CDR2 YENEEA. The CDR3 nucleotides are TGTGCCAGCAGCCCACCTCCCAGGGGGCAAGTTAACACAGATACGCAGTATTTT. Protein: CASSPPPRGQVNTDTQYF.

The CDR3 DNA reads TGTGCCAGCAGTTTCCCCCAGCAGGGGGCCACAGATACGCAGTATTTT. Encoded protein: CASSFPQQGATDTQYF. V usage is TRBV28 and J usage is TRBJ2-3, with 8 bases that match TRBD1. CDR1 is MDHEN and CDR2 is SYDVKM in the germline V gene. V dropped 3 bases and J dropped 2; count of bases not matched to a gene: 7. The CDR3 is 16 residues long.

This chain joins TRBV28 and TRBJ2-5; 7 bases match TRBD2. Germline V gene lookup returns CDR1 MDHEN and CDR2 SYDVKM. The CDR3 is 16 amino acids. V gave up 3 bases and J gave up 5 bases; unmatched junction bases: 12. The CDR3 bases are TGTGCCAGCAGTTTCTACGGGGGGTTGGGTGGGGAGACCCAGTACTTC. It translates to CASSFYGGLGGETQYF.

The rearrangement uses TRBV28 and TRBJ1-2, with D possibly matching TRBD1 (5 bases). V was shortened by 6 bases and J by 7 bases, with 12 bases between the two germline ends. This CDR3 spans 12 amino acids. Germline V gene lookup returns CDR1 MDHEN and CDR2 SYDVKM. CDR3 amino acids: CASRTTVLGYTF. The CDR3 region has the DNA TGTGCCAGCAGGACGACAGTTCTTGGCTACACCTTC.

This clone was counted at least ten times. The chain couples TRBV5-1 to TRBJ2-2; D is perhaps TRBD2 (5 bases). V was trimmed by 4 bases and J by 5 bases, leaving 6 bases between them. The CDR3 loop spans 12 amino acids. The germline gives CDR1 SGHRS, CDR2 YFSETQ. The DNA of the CDR3 is TGCGCCAGCAGCCCGGGGACCGGGGAGCTGTTTTTT. Protein: CASSPGTGELFF.

CDR3 in amino acids: CASREESNTGELFF. DNA for the CDR3: TGTGCCAGCAGGGAGGAATCGAACACCGGGGAGCTGTTTTTT. The chain recombines TRBV6-6 with TRBJ2-2; D perhaps matches TRBD2 (5 bases). V was pared by 6 bases and J by 0 bases, with 8 bases between. Germline V CDR1 and CDR2: MNHNY, SVGAGI (reference sequence). The CDR3 spans 14 residues.

The chain recombines TRBV7-9 with TRBJ2-2; TRBD2 aligns across 8 bases. CDR1 and CDR2 from the germline V gene are SEHNR and FQNEAQ (reference sequence). This CDR3 spans 17 amino acids. The junction had 11 bases not matched to a gene; V was cut back by 7 bases and J by 1 base. CDR3: CASTVTAGRGNTGELFF. Written as DNA, the CDR3 is TGTGCCAGCACGGTGACTGCCGGGAGGGGGAACACCGGGGAGCTGTTTTTT.

This clone has just a few counts. V usage is TRBV18 and J usage is TRBJ1-5; D not certain. Trimming cost V 6 bases and J 0 bases, with 6 bases left between them. CDR3 length: 13 residues. The germline V gene encodes CDR1 KGHSH and CDR2 LQKENI. The CDR3 here is CASSRDSNQPQHF. Here the CDR3 DNA reads TGTGCCAGCTCCCGAGATAGCAATCAGCCCCAGCATTTT.

This clone was recorded many times. V usage is TRBV5-1 and J usage is TRBJ2-7; 10 bases line up with TRBD1. CDR1 and CDR2 (germline): SGHRS, YFSETQ. Germline trimming cut 2 bases from V and 5 bases from J; bases unmatched to any gene: 4. The CDR3 covers 14 residues. CDR3 in DNA: TGCGCCAGCAGCTTAGGGACAGGGGACCACGAGCAGTACTTC. This gives the protein CASSLGTGDHEQYF.

The V gene is TRBV27, the J gene TRBJ1-2, with D maybe TRBD1 (5 bases). Germline CDR1 and CDR2: MNHEY and SMNVEV (reference sequence). Trimming left V 8 bases short and J 2 bases short, with 18 bases between. The CDR3 covers 15 residues. The CDR3 here is CASQSGRGGNYGYTF. CDR3 DNA sequence: TGTGCCAGCCAGTCGGGGCGAGGCGGAAACTATGGCTACACCTTC.

The V and J genes are TRBV28 and TRBJ1-4, with D uncertain. The CDR3 is 15 residues long. From germline, CDR1 is MDHEN and CDR2 SYDVKM. The V and J ends lost 8 bases and 3 bases respectively, with 16 bases between them. The chain's CDR3 is CASARASLANEKLFF. In nucleotides, the CDR3 is TGTGCCAGCGCCCGGGCTAGCCTGGCTAATGAAAAACTGTTTTTT.

The gene calls are TRBV5-6 and TRBJ2-7; TRBD1 is a possible D gene (6 bases). The CDR3 spans 13 residues. Deletions cut 5 bases from V and 2 bases from J, with 11 bases between. CDR1 is SGHDT and CDR2 is YYEEEE in the germline V gene. The DNA of the CDR3 is TGTGCCAGCAGATACAGGGTCCCCTACGAGCAGTACTTC. It is translated as CASRYRVPYEQYF.

This chain joins TRBV28 and TRBJ2-2; 9 positions match TRBD1. Germline values: CDR1 MDHEN, CDR2 SYDVKM. The V and J ends lost 2 bases and 3 bases, in that order; junction bases with no gene match: 4. The CDR3 extends over 16 amino acids. The CDR3 DNA sequence: TGTGCCAGCAGTTTACGTACAGGGGGCTACACCGGGGAGCTGTTTTTT. Protein: CASSLRTGGYTGELFF.

J is TRBJ2-7 and V is TRBV6-1, with 7 bases identical to TRBD2. CDR3 length: 14 residues. Germline V gives CDR1 MNHNS, CDR2 SASEGT. The V gene end was trimmed by 6 bases and the J gene end by 0 bases; junction bases not matched to a gene: 5. CDR3: CASRERDYSYEQYF. The CDR3 bases are TGTGCCAGCAGGGAAAGGGACTACTCCTACGAGCAGTACTTC.

The V and J genes are TRBV10-1 and TRBJ2-7; perhaps TRBD2 as D (5 bases). Germline V gives CDR1 WNHNN, CDR2 SYGVQD (reference sequence). Deletions cut 3 bases from V and 7 bases from J, with 13 bases between. This CDR3 is built from 13 residues. CDR3 sequence: CASSDPGLGEQYF. The CDR3 DNA is TGCGCCAGCAGTGATCCAGGACTGGGGGAGCAGTACTTC.